This T cell receptor beta chain was sequenced in a study of blood T cells in healthy people across ages. Study-wide findings and caveats: Using unsorted PBMCs precluded a conclusive naive versus antigen-experienced comparison.

Donors ranged from roughly 6 to 95 years old and were healthy Caucasians in Russia. Points on this clonotype: The antigen remains undetermined.

A second PCR, run for roughly 7 to 12 cycles, used a sample-barcoded 5' primer plus a J-beta primer mix. Through a template-switch adaptor with 12 random nucleotides, each cDNA molecule received a tag. TCRdb itself ran the 5' RACE reads through MiXCR, one entry per CDR3 protein. Of 500,000 to 600,000 distinct CDR3 sequences in the sample, 25% to 30% are singletons; the top ten hold around 18%. CDR3 length: 15 amino acids. V trimming: 4 bases; J trimming: 6 bases; junction bases outside the gene matches: 4. This sequence originates from a woman in her sixties or seventies in good health. Input material: blood. V and J are TRBV12-3 or TRBV12-4 and TRBJ2-2, with TRBD1 matching 11 bases. CDR3 DNA sequence: TGTGCCAGCAGTTGGGACAGGGGGTTCCCCGGGGAGCTGTTTTTT. It is translated as CASSWDRGFPGELFF.